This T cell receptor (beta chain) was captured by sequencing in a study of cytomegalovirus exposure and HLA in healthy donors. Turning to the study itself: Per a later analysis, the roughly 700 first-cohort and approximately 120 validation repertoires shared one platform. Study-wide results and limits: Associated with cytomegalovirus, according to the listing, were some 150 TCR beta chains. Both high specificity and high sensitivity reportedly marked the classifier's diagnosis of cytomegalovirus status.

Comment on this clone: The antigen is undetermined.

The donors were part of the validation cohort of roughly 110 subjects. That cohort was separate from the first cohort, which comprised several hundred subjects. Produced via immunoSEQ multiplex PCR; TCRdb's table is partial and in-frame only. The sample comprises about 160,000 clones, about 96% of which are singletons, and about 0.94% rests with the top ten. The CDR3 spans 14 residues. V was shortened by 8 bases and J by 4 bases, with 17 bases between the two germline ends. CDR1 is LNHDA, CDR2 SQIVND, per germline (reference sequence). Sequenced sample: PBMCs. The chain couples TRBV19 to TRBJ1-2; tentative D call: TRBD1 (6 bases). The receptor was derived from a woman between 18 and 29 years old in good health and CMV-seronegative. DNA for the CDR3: TGTGCCAGTGGTGGGCAGGGGCCTGCCTATGGCTACACCTTC. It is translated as CASGGQGPAYGYTF.